These 24 T cell receptor beta chains were all obtained from the same sample, sequenced in a study of CXCR3-negative and CXCR3-positive naive CD8 T cells. The method, 5' RACE with UMI labels, was used to prepare the TRB cDNA libraries. TCRdb re-called the 5' RACE reads and shows each CDR3 protein once, DNA omitted. Reported are about 40,000 distinct CDR3 sequences; the ten largest clones contain approximately 7.7%. Input material: memory CD8+ T cells from blood. These receptors were taken from a human donor in good health. Some clones in this sample may be carry-over from other donors' samples.

CDR3 amino acids: CSVEELEGGGETQYF. The V gene is TRBV29-1, the J gene TRBJ2-5; the TRBD1 assignment by TCRdb is unverifiable without DNA. CDR3 size: 15 residues. Germline V gives CDR1 SQVTM, CDR2 ANQGSEA.

J is TRBJ2-2 and V is TRBV29-1; TCRdb gives TRBD1 as the D gene, but with no DNA this cannot be confirmed. Per germline, CDR1 SQVTM and CDR2 ANQGSEA. CDR3 size: 13 residues. The CDR3 spells CSVLDSNTGELFF.

V is TRBV5-1 and J is TRBJ2-3; no DNA is available, so the TRBD1 call from TCRdb remains unchecked. Germline loops: CDR1 SGHRS, CDR2 YFSETQ. The CDR3 consists of 14 residues. The chain's CDR3 is CASSPWDTTDTQYF. The whole variable domain, remainder taken from reference TRBV5-1 and TRBJ2-3, is KAGVTQTPRYLIKTRGQQVTLSCSPISGHRSVSWYQQTPGQGLQFLFEYFSETQRNKGNFPGRFSGRQFSNSRSEMNVSTLELGDSALYLCASSPWDTTDTQYFGPGTRLTVL.

The V and J genes are TRBV4-2 and TRBJ1-1; the D gene TCRdb calls, TRBD1, cannot be checked with no DNA. The CDR3 has 12 amino acids. The germline V gene encodes CDR1 LGHNA and CDR2 YNFKEQ. CDR3 protein: CASSPPGEEAFF.

This clonotype is labeled medium-sized based on frequency. The V call is TRBV19, the J call TRBJ2-1; TCRdb selects TRBD1, and the lack of DNA leaves this call unchecked. This CDR3 has 16 residues. Germline CDR1 and CDR2: LNHDA and SQIVND (reference sequence). The CDR3 loop is CASSGPGTVFYNEQFF.

This chain links TRBV7-9 with TRBJ2-1; the TCRdb D gene call, TRBD1, has no DNA to confirm it. Germline CDR1 is SEHNR and CDR2 is FQNEAQ (reference sequence). This CDR3 contains 16 residues. The CDR3 sequence: CASSDRQGPWGNEQFF.

The chain couples TRBV15 to TRBJ2-3. The CDR3 sequence is 14 residues long. Germline V gives CDR1 LNHNV, CDR2 YYDKDF (reference sequence). This CDR3 reads CATSSTSVTDTQYF. Combining the CDR3 with reference TRBV15 and TRBJ2-3 gives the whole variable domain DAMVIQNPRYQVTQFGKPVTLSCSQTLNHNVMYWYQQKSSQAPKLLFHYYDKDFNNEADTPDNFQSRRPNTSFCFLDIRSPGLGDTAMYLCATSSTSVTDTQYFGPGTRLTVL.

The chain links TRBV12-3 or TRBV12-4 to TRBJ2-7; TCRdb's D gene call, TRBD1, goes unchecked for lack of DNA. The CDR3 runs 11 residues. Here the CDR3 reads CASGGGYEQYF.

The chain is built from TRBV10-3 and TRBJ1-6; TCRdb proposes TRBD1, but this gene call is untestable without DNA. Germline assignment: CDR1 ENHRY and CDR2 SYGVKD. The CDR3 has 13 amino acids. The CDR3 sequence is CAISELTAGDLHF.

According to its frequency, this clonotype is medium-sized (0.01 to 0.1%). The genes are TRBV6-6 and TRBJ2-3. The germline CDR1 and CDR2 sequences are MNHNY and SVGAGI (reference sequence). The CDR3 is made up of 12 amino acids. CDR3 protein: CASGGGTDTQYF.

The genes are TRBV7-9 and TRBJ1-1; the D gene TCRdb calls, TRBD1, cannot be checked with no DNA. The CDR3 runs to 15 residues. Per the germline V gene, CDR1 is SEHNR and CDR2 is FQNEAQ (reference sequence). The CDR3 reads CASSPMLERDTEAFF.

The chain is built from TRBV29-1 and TRBJ2-1; there is no DNA to check the TCRdb D call of TRBD1. This CDR3 has 14 amino acids. Germline V gene lookup returns CDR1 SQVTM and CDR2 ANQGSEA. CDR3 in amino acids: CSVYGPGGHNEQFF.

This chain joins TRBV2 and TRBJ1-1. The germline gives CDR1 SNHLY, CDR2 FYNNEI. The CDR3 totals 15 residues. This CDR3 reads CASSERVRSNTEAFF.

This chain joins TRBV10-2 and TRBJ2-7; TCRdb outputs TRBD2, but without DNA this stays unchecked. Germline CDR1 reads WSHSY; CDR2 reads SAAADI. This CDR3 is built from 14 residues. The CDR3 sequence is CASSTGTSLGEQYF.

CDR3 amino acids: CASTQTGWNTEAFF. The chain couples TRBV5-1 to TRBJ1-1; the D call from TCRdb, TRBD1, cannot be confirmed without DNA. The length of the CDR3 is 14 residues. Germline V gives CDR1 SGHRS, CDR2 YFSETQ.

The chain has TRBV28 and TRBJ2-5; the D gene TCRdb calls, TRBD1, cannot be checked with no DNA. Looked up from germline, CDR1 is MDHEN and CDR2 is SYDVKM. The CDR3 length is 15 residues. CDR3 residues: CASTRRPGLGETQYF.

The J gene is TRBJ2-3, the V gene TRBV12-3 or TRBV12-4. The CDR3 contains 13 residues. The chain's CDR3 is CASSVISTDTQYF.

This chain connects TRBV7-3 to TRBJ2-4; TCRdb's D call of TRBD1 is untestable without DNA. The germline V gene has CDR1 SGHTA and CDR2 FQGTGA. CDR3 length: 11 residues. CDR3 region: CASSSGDIQYF.

The chain recombines TRBV4-2 with TRBJ2-7; TCRdb picks TRBD1, but there is no DNA to check that call. This CDR3 is 15 amino acids long. The germline gives CDR1 LGHNA, CDR2 YNFKEQ. This CDR3 reads CASSQAWTGAYEQYF.

The rearrangement links TRBV27 to TRBJ2-2; TCRdb's D call of TRBD1 is untestable without DNA. The CDR3 totals 17 residues. Germline loops: CDR1 MNHEY, CDR2 SMNVEV (reference sequence). The CDR3 sequence: CASSFFGQGGYAGELFF.

V is TRBV5-1 and J is TRBJ2-3; with no DNA, the TCRdb D assignment of TRBD2 cannot be verified. The CDR3 runs to 14 residues. Germline V gene data show CDR1 as SGHRS and CDR2 as YFSETQ. The CDR3 reads CASSLEGLTDTQYF. The full variable domain, with the rest looked up from reference TRBV5-1 and TRBJ2-3, is KAGVTQTPRYLIKTRGQQVTLSCSPISGHRSVSWYQQTPGQGLQFLFEYFSETQRNKGNFPGRFSGRQFSNSRSEMNVSTLELGDSALYLCASSLEGLTDTQYFGPGTRLTVL.

The gene calls are TRBV29-1 and TRBJ2-7. The germline gives CDR1 SQVTM, CDR2 ANQGSEA. The CDR3 sequence is 12 residues long. CDR3 residues: CSVEGGTYEQYF.

CDR3: CASSLGQSGGPYEQYF. The chain uses TRBV7-6 and TRBJ2-7; TCRdb gives TRBD2 as the D gene, but with no DNA this cannot be confirmed. The CDR3 contains 16 residues. Looked up from germline, CDR1 is SGHVS and CDR2 is FNYEAQ. Based on the CDR3 plus reference TRBV7-6 and TRBJ2-7, the full variable domain is GAGVSQSPRYKVTKRGQDVALRCDPISGHVSLYWYRQALGQGPEFLTYFNYEAQQDKSGLPNDRFSAERPEGSISTLTIQRTEQRDSAMYRCASSLGQSGGPYEQYFGPGTRLTVT.

This sequence joins TRBV28 and TRBJ2-2. CDR3 length equals 15 residues. Germline CDR1 MDHEN, CDR2 SYDVKM. This chain's CDR3 is CASSPLGLDTGELFF.